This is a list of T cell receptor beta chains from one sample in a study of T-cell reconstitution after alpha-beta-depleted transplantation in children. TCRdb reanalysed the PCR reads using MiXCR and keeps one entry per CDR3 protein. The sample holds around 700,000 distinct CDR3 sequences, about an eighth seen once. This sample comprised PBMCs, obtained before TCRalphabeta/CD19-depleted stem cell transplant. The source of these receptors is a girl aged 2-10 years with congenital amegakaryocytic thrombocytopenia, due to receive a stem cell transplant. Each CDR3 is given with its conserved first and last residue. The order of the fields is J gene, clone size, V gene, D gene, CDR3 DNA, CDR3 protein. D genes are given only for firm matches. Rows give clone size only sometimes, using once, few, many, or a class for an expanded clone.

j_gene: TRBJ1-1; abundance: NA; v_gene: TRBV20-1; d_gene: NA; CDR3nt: TGCAGTGCTTCCTATGGGACCCTGAACACTGAAGCTTTCTTT; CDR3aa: CSASYGTLNTEAFF
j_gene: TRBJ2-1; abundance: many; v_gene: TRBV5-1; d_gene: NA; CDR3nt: TGCGCCAGCAGCTTGAACCAGAGGGACCACAATGAGCAGTTCTTC; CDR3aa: CASSLNQRDHNEQFF
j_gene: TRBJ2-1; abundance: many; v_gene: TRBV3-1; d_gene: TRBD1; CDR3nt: TGTGCCAGCAGCCCTGGACAGGCCTCTTGGGGTGAGCAGTTCTTC; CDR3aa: CASSPGQASWGEQFF
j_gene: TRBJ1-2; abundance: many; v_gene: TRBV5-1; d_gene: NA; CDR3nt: TGCGCCAGCAGTCCCCAAAGGGGCCTGAACTATGGCTACACCTTC; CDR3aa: CASSPQRGLNYGYTF
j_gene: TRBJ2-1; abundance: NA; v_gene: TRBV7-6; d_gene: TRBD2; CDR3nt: TGTGCCAGCAGCTTTAGCGGGCAGAACAATGAGCAGTTCTTC; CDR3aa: CASSFSGQNNEQFF
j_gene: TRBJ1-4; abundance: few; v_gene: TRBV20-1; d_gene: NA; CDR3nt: TGCAGTGCTAGAGATCGGGGCAGAGAGGAAAAACTGTTTTTT; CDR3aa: CSARDRGREEKLFF
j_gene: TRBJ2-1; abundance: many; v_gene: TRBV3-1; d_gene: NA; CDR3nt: TGTGCCAGCAGCCTACAGCGGGCAACCTACAATGAGCAGTTCTTC; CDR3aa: CASSLQRATYNEQFF
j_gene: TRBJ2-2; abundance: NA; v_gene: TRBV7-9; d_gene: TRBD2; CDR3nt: TGTGCCAGCAGCCTAATTAGCGGGACGCTCAGCAGGGAGCTGTTTTTT; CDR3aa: CASSLISGTLSRELFF
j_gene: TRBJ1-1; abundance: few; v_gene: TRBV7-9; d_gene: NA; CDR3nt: TGTGCCAGCAGCCCCCCCGGAGCTTTCTTT; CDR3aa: CASSPPGAFF
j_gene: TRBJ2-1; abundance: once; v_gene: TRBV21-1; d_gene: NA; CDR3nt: TGTGCCAGCAGCAAAGCCCGACTAATCCTAGCGGGAGGGAATGAGCAGTTCTTC; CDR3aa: CASSKARLILAGGNEQFF
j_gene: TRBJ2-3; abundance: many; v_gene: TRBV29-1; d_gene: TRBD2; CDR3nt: TGCAGCGTTGACCCAGGGACTAATCTCCTCCATACGCAGTATTTT; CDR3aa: CSVDPGTNLLHTQYF
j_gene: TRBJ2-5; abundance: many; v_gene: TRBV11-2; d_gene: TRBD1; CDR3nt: TGTGCCAGCAGCCTTCGGGACAGTTTAGAGACCCAGTACTTC; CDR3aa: CASSLRDSLETQYF
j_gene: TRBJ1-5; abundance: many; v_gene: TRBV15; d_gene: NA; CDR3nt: TGTGCCACCAGCAGAGATCGACAGCCCAATCAGCCCCAGCATTTT; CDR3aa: CATSRDRQPNQPQHF
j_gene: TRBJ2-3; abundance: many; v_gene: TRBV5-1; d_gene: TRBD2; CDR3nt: TGCGCCAGCAGCTTCGGACTAGCGGGACCGGATACGCAGTATTTT; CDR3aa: CASSFGLAGPDTQYF
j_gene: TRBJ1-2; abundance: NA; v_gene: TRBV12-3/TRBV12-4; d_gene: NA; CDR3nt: TGTGCCAGCAGTTTTACAGTCGGGGGCTACACCTTC; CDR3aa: CASSFTVGGYTF
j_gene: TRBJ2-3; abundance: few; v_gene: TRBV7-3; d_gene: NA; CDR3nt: TGTGCCAGCAGCTTAACTCTAGGGGCCCAAACAGATACGCAGTATTTT; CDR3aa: CASSLTLGAQTDTQYF
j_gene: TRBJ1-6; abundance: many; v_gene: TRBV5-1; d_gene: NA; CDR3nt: TGCGCCAGGCCGACAGGCTCTTCACCCCTCCACTTT; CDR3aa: CARPTGSSPLHF
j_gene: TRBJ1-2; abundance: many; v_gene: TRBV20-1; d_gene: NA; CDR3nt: TGCAGTGCGCCTCAGGCGGGGGACCCCGATGGCTACACCTTC; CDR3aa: CSAPQAGDPDGYTF
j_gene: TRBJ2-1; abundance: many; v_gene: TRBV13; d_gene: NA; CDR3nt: TGTGCCAGCAGCCTCCAGGAGGGTTACAATGAGCAGTTCTTC; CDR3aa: CASSLQEGYNEQFF
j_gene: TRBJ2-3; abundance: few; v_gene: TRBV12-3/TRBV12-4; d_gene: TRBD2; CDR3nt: TGTGCCGCCGCCTCTAGCGGGAGGTTAGATACGCAGTATTTT; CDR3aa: CAAASSGRLDTQYF
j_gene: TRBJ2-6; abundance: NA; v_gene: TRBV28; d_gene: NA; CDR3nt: TGTGCCAGCAGTCCCGATGAGGTCTCTGGGGCCAACGTCCTGACTTTC; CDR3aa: CASSPDEVSGANVLTF
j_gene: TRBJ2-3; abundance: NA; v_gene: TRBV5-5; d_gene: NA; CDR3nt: TGTGCCAGCAGCTTGGAACCAGGGAGGAATACGCAGTATTTT; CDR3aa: CASSLEPGRNTQYF
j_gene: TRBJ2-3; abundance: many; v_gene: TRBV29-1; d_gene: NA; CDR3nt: TGCAGCGTCCTCCCGACGGGAGCAGATACGCAGTATTTT; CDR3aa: CSVLPTGADTQYF
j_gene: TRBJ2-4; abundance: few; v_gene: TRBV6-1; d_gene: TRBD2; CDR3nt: TGTGCCAGCAGATCCCTTCGGGGGGGAAACATTCAGTACTTC; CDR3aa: CASRSLRGGNIQYF
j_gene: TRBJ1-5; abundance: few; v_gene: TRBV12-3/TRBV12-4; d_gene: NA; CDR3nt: TGTGCCACCGGAGACGGGGCGAGACAGCCCCAGCATTTT; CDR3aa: CATGDGARQPQHF
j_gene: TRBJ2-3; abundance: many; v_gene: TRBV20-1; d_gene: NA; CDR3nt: TGCAGTGCCGCGGCGGGACCACGATCCACAGATACGCAGTATTTT; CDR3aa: CSAAAGPRSTDTQYF
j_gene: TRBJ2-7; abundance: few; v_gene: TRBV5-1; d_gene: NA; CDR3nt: TGCGCCAGCAGCTTCACAGGTACCCACGAGCAGTACTTC; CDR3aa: CASSFTGTHEQYF
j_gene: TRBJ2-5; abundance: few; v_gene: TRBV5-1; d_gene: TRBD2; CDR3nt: TGCGCCAGCAGAATAGCTGGGACTAGCGGGAAAGAGACCCAGTACTTC; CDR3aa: CASRIAGTSGKETQYF
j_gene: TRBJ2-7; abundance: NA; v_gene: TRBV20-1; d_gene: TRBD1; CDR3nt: TGCAGTGCAGACAGGGGCGGCGACGAGCAGTACTTC; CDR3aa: CSADRGGDEQYF
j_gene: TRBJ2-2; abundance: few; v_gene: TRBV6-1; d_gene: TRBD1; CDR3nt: TGTGCCAGCAGTGACCACAGGGGGCGCATCGGGGAGCTGTTTTTT; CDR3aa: CASSDHRGRIGELFF
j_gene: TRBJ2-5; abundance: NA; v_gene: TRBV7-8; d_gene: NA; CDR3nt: TGTGCCAGCAGCTTAGGGGGGGTAGAGACCCAGTACTTC; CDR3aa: CASSLGGVETQYF
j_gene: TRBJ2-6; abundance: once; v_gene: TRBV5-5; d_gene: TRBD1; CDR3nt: TGTGCCAGCAGTCCTGACAGGGTATATGGGGCCAACGTCCTGACTTTC; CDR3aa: CASSPDRVYGANVLTF
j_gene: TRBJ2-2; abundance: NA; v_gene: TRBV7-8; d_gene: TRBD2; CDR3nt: TGTGCCAGCAGCTCCATCCGGAGGGGGACTAGCAAGTCCGGGGAGCTGTTTTTT; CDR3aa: CASSSIRRGTSKSGELFF
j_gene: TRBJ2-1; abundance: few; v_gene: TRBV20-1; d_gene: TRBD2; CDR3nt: TGCAGTGCTAGAGACTCTAGCGGAGTAGGGTACAATGAGCAGTTCTTC; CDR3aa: CSARDSSGVGYNEQFF
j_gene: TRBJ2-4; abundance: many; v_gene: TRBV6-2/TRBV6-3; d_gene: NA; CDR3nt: TGTGCCAGCAGTTACGAGGGCTGGTCCAAAAACATTCAGTACTTC; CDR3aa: CASSYEGWSKNIQYF
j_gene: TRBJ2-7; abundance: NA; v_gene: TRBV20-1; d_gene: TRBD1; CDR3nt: TGCAGTGCTAGAGCCCTTACGGGACAGACCTACGAGCAGTACTTC; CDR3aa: CSARALTGQTYEQYF
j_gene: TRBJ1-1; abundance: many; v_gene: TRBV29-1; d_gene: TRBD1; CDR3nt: TGCAGCGTTGAGGGGAGGGGGCGTTTCACTGAAGCTTTCTTT; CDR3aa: CSVEGRGRFTEAFF
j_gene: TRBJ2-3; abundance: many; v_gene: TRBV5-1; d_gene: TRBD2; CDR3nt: TGCGCCAGCAGTAATGGGATAGCGGGAGGTCCCACAGATACGCAGTATTTT; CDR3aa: CASSNGIAGGPTDTQYF
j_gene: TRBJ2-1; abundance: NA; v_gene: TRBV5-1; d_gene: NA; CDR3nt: TGCGCCAGCAGCTTAAGGACGAAGGAGGGCACTGAGCGGTTCTTC; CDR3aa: CASSLRTKEGTERFF
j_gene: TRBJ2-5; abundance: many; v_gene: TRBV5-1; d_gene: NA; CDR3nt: TGCGCCAGCAGCTTTGAAGAGACCCAGTACTTC; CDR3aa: CASSFEETQYF